Below are 13 T cell receptor beta chains sequenced from a single sample in a study of T cell responses to AZD1222 COVID-19 vaccine. The data were produced by immunoSEQ multiplex PCR, yet TCRdb's version contains in-frame clones alone and is incomplete. The repertoire has fewer than 300,000 clones, roughly 93% of them found once; the top ten carry 0.55%. This specimen consisted of peripheral blood, obtained on day 0 of AZD1222 vaccination. These receptors were obtained from an adult in good health.

This chain connects TRBV6-5 to TRBJ2-1, with 13 bases lining up with TRBD2. Germline CDR1 is MNHEY and CDR2 is SVGAGI. The trim removed 6 bases at V and 4 bases at J, leaving 0 bases unmatched. The CDR3 spans 14 residues. This CDR3 reads CASRTSGGYNEQFF. The CDR3 nucleotides are TGTGCCAGCAGGACTAGCGGGGGGTACAATGAGCAGTTCTTC.

The rearrangement links TRBV2 to TRBJ2-1, with 7 bases fitting TRBD2. This CDR3 is built from 13 residues. The junction had 0 bases not matched to a gene; V was cut back by 6 bases and J by 1 base. The germline V gene has CDR1 SNHLY and CDR2 FYNNEI. CDR3 sequence: CASSGGSYNEQFF. The CDR3 DNA is TGTGCCAGCAGCGGGGGGTCCTACAATGAGCAGTTCTTC.

The rearrangement links TRBV2 to TRBJ1-2; tentatively, D is TRBD1 (5 bases). The CDR3 spans 15 residues. Germline-derived CDR1 and CDR2 are SNHLY and FYNNEI. Trimming removed 7 bases from V and 1 base from J, with 16 bases in between. The CDR3 DNA is TGTGCCAGCACCGGGCCCCAGGGAGGTAACTATGGCTACACCTTC. Translation: CASTGPQGGNYGYTF.

In its sample, this clone was seen once. This chain connects TRBV12-3 or TRBV12-4 to TRBJ1-5; a possible D gene is TRBD1 (5 bases). With 7 bases removed from V and 7 bases from J, the gap between germline ends came to 11 bases. The CDR3 sequence is 12 residues long. The CDR3 sequence is CASNSWGQPQHF. CDR3 in DNA: TGTGCCAGCAACTCATGGGGGCAGCCCCAGCATTTT.

This clone appeared a few times. The chain employs TRBV7-9 and TRBJ2-4; maybe TRBD2 (5 bases). This CDR3 region has 15 residues. V was shortened by 5 bases and J by 8 bases, with 19 bases between the two germline ends. Germline lookup yields CDR1 SEHNR and CDR2 FQNEAQ (reference sequence). The CDR3 protein is CASSPPGVGRDIQYF. In DNA form, the CDR3 reads TGTGCCAGCAGCCCCCCCGGGGTGGGCCGGGACATTCAGTACTTC. The whole variable domain, remainder taken from reference TRBV7-9 and TRBJ2-4, is DTGVSQNPRHKITKRGQNVTFRCDPISEHNRLYWYRQTLGQGPEFLTYFQNEAQLEKSRLLSDRFSAERPKGSFSTLEIQRTEQGDSAMYLCASSPPGVGRDIQYFGAGTRLSVL.

The chain joins TRBV12-3 or TRBV12-4 to TRBJ1-1; D perhaps matches TRBD1 (5 bases). V lost 6 bases, J lost 3 bases, and 11 bases lay in between. The CDR3 totals 13 residues. The DNA for the CDR3 is TGTGCCAGCAGCCCCGGGGACTACACTGAAGCTTTCTTT. Translation gives CASSPGDYTEAFF.

In this sample, this clone turned up a few times. V usage is TRBV5-6 and J usage is TRBJ1-1; D possibly corresponds to TRBD1 (5 bases). This CDR3 is built from 14 residues. Germline V gene sequence: CDR1 SGHDT, CDR2 YYEEEE. V lost 6 bases and J 0 bases, leaving 12 bases between the germline ends. The CDR3: CASTPGPMNTEAFF. The DNA of the CDR3 is TGTGCCAGCACCCCAGGGCCCATGAACACTGAAGCTTTCTTT.

The genes are TRBV5-1 and TRBJ2-7, with 9 bases aligning to TRBD1. With 1 base clipped from V and 2 bases from J, the junction kept 1 base outside the gene matches. Germline CDR1 reads SGHRS; CDR2 reads YFSETQ. The CDR3 has 14 residues. CDR3 coding DNA: TGCGCCAGCAGCTTGAGGACAGGGGCCTACGAGCAGTACTTC. Its protein product is CASSLRTGAYEQYF.

This clone was seen just once. Its ends do not fully match the called genes, so a read error is possible. The V call is TRBV11-2, the J call TRBJ1-1, with D maybe TRBD1 (5 bases). Germline values: CDR1 SGHAT, CDR2 FQNNGV. This CDR3 comprises 8 residues. The CDR3 here is CASSPTAF. The DNA of the CDR3 is TGTGCCAGCAGCCCGACAGCCTTT.

This sequence joins TRBV29-1 and TRBJ2-3; 10 positions match TRBD2. The trim removed 3 bases at V and 5 bases at J, leaving 5 bases unmatched. Germline V CDR1 and CDR2: SQVTM, ANQGSEA. The CDR3 runs 14 residues. CDR3 sequence: CSVDPSGGKDTQYF. The CDR3 nucleotides read TGCAGCGTTGATCCTAGCGGGGGAAAAGATACGCAGTATTTT.

On this clone itself: The identical CDR3 is also encoded by other nucleotide sequences in the sample. The V and J genes are TRBV9 and TRBJ2-7; the match to TRBD2 covers 11 bases. CDR1 and CDR2 (germline): SGDLS, YYNGEE. The CDR3 spans 15 residues. V shed 3 bases, J shed 3 bases, and the junction held 5 bases outside the gene matches. The CDR3 DNA sequence: TGTGCCAGCAGCGCCACCGGGACTAGCGGCTACGAGCAGTACTTC. The encoded protein is CASSATGTSGYEQYF.

In its sample, this clone was seen once. CDR3 loop: CASSLSVVNTEAFF. The DNA for the CDR3 is TGTGCCAGCAGTTTATCGGTGGTGAACACTGAAGCTTTCTTT. The V call is TRBV27, the J call TRBJ1-1; D not resolved. This CDR3 comprises 14 residues. Germline V gene lookup returns CDR1 MNHEY and CDR2 SMNVEV (reference sequence). V was cut by 0 bases and J by 0 bases, with 5 bases left in between.

The rearrangement uses TRBV7-9 and TRBJ2-2; 7 bases map to TRBD1. Germline-derived CDR1 and CDR2 are SEHNR and FQNEAQ (reference sequence). The CDR3 contains 14 residues. The V segment lost 8 bases and the J segment 7 bases; nucleotides outside the gene matches: 10. CDR3 bases: TGTGCCAGCGCCCGCGAGGGGGCGGGCGGGGAGCTGTTTTTT. It codes for CASAREGAGGELFF.